These T cell receptor beta chains were read from a single sample in a study of T-cell reconstitution after alpha-beta-depleted transplantation in children. In TCRdb, the PCR reads were re-called with MiXCR into one record per CDR3 protein. The data contain about 230,000 distinct CDR3 sequences, around 8.9% of them seen just once; the ten biggest clones take up over 4.5%. Sequenced material: PBMCs from the stem cell graft donor, taken from the stem cell graft. Receptors originate from a human donor who donated a stem cell graft to a child with SCID. CDR3s include the opening cysteine and the closing phenylalanine or tryptophan. The D gene is left open where the match is weak. Not every row has a clone size; where given, it reads once, few, many or a size class.

>NA|TRBV7-9|TRBJ1-1|many
CASRHRNTEAFF
TGTGCCAGCAGACATAGAAACACTGAAGCTTTCTTT
>NA|TRBV5-6|TRBJ1-4|few
CASSLLGDPEKLFF
TGTGCCAGCAGCTTGCTGGGAGACCCTGAAAAACTGTTTTTT
>NA|TRBV5-5|TRBJ1-6|many
CASSLGGSSNSPLHF
TGTGCCAGCAGCTTGGGGGGGTCGAGTAATTCACCCCTCCACTTT
>TRBD1|TRBV29-1|TRBJ1-2|many
CSVEDRDRGYGYTF
TGCAGCGTTGAAGACCGGGACAGGGGTTATGGCTACACCTTC
>NA|TRBV28|TRBJ2-2|many
CASSLGGSGELFF
TGTGCCAGTTCCCTGGGGGGATCCGGGGAGCTGTTTTTT
>NA|TRBV29-1|TRBJ1-1|many
CSVEQGSTEAFF
TGCAGCGTTGAACAGGGAAGCACTGAAGCTTTCTTT
>TRBD1|TRBV10-3|TRBJ2-5|many
CAISDRDRVGETQYF
TGTGCCATCAGTGACCGAGACAGGGTTGGAGAGACCCAGTACTTC
>TRBD2|TRBV14|TRBJ2-3|many
CASSLQDTGTSMYF
TGTGCCAGCAGCCTGCAGGATACCGGGACTAGCATGTATTTT
>TRBD2|TRBV9|TRBJ2-1|few
CASSAGLAYNEQFF
TGTGCCAGCAGCGCGGGACTAGCCTACAATGAGCAGTTCTTC
>TRBD1|TRBV5-1|TRBJ2-7|few
CASSPTVRTGNSEQYF
TGCGCCAGCAGCCCAACGGTAAGGACAGGGAATAGCGAGCAGTACTTC
>NA|TRBV12-3/TRBV12-4|TRBJ2-5|many
CASSLTGEETQYF
TGTGCCAGCAGTTTGACGGGGGAGGAGACCCAGTACTTC
>NA|TRBV7-6|TRBJ2-1|NA
CASSFLGLYNEQFF
TGTGCCAGCAGCTTCCTCGGACTTTACAATGAGCAGTTCTTC
>NA|TRBV7-9|TRBJ2-3|many
CASSLDLPGKGTDTQYF
TGTGCCAGCAGCTTAGATCTGCCGGGGAAAGGGACAGATACGCAGTATTTT
>TRBD2|TRBV7-9|TRBJ2-5|NA
CASSSGLAEETRFF
TGTGCCAGCAGCTCGGGACTAGCGGAAGAGACCCGGTTCTTC
>TRBD2|TRBV9|TRBJ2-1|NA
CASSADLSGGPHNEQFF
TGTGCCAGCAGCGCCGACCTTAGCGGGGGGCCCCACAATGAGCAGTTCTTC
>TRBD1|TRBV5-1|TRBJ2-7|many
CASSPGGQNEQYF
TGCGCCAGCAGTCCAGGGGGCCAAAACGAGCAGTACTTC
>TRBD2|TRBV2|TRBJ2-5|NA
CASSVSSGGGQETQYF
TGTGCCAGCAGTGTATCTAGCGGGGGGGGCCAAGAGACCCAGTACTTC
>NA|TRBV20-1|TRBJ1-2|many
CSASLGGRGYGYTF
TGCAGTGCTAGTCTCGGGGGGAGGGGATATGGCTACACCTTC
>TRBD1|TRBV28|TRBJ1-4|NA
CASSWDRGMRKLFF
TGTGCCAGCAGTTGGGACAGGGGAATGAGGAAACTGTTTTTT
>NA|TRBV7-2|TRBJ2-3|many
CASSLKITDTQYF
TGTGCCAGCAGCCTCAAGATCACAGATACGCAGTATTTT
>TRBD2|TRBV7-2|TRBJ2-7|many
CASSSNYGTRGRQYF
TGTGCCAGCAGCTCCAACTACGGGACTAGGGGTCGGCAGTACTTC
>NA|TRBV20-1|TRBJ2-7|many
CSARYITGYEQYF
TGCAGTGCTAGGTATATTACAGGGTACGAGCAGTACTTC
>NA|TRBV6-2/TRBV6-3|TRBJ2-2|NA
CASSYHTGELFF
TGTGCCAGCAGTTACCACACCGGGGAGCTGTTTTTT
>NA|TRBV5-1|TRBJ2-4|many
CASSLAFRGAGAKNIQYF
TGCGCCAGCAGCTTGGCATTCCGGGGGGCCGGGGCCAAAAACATTCAGTACTTC
>TRBD1|TRBV29-1|TRBJ2-5|few
CSAVGTDGETQYF
TGCAGCGCAGTCGGGACAGATGGAGAGACCCAGTACTTC
>NA|TRBV12-3/TRBV12-4|TRBJ1-3|many
CASSPSGRDWSGNTIYF
TGTGCCAGCAGCCCGTCGGGGCGGGATTGGTCTGGAAACACCATATATTTT
>TRBD1|TRBV28|TRBJ2-1|many
CASSLFGQGKADEQFF
TGTGCCAGCAGTTTATTTGGACAGGGTAAAGCTGATGAGCAGTTCTTC
>NA|TRBV7-9|TRBJ2-7|NA
CAMGPGAPYEQYF
TGTGCCATGGGGCCAGGGGCCCCTTACGAGCAGTACTTC
>TRBD1|TRBV9|TRBJ2-7|NA
CASTRQGNSYEQYF
TGTGCCAGCACCCGACAGGGTAACTCCTACGAGCAGTACTTC
>TRBD1|TRBV20-1|TRBJ1-1|many
CSARGPGGGTEAFF
TGCAGTGCTAGAGGGCCAGGGGGCGGCACTGAAGCTTTCTTT
>NA|TRBV2|TRBJ2-1|many
CASSGPVPGSSYNEQFF
TGTGCCAGCAGTGGACCCGTCCCGGGGAGCTCCTACAATGAGCAGTTCTTC
>NA|TRBV10-3|TRBJ2-3|many
CAISESGGAGDTQYF
TGTGCCATCAGTGAGTCAGGGGGGGCAGGAGATACGCAGTATTTT
>TRBD1|TRBV7-3|TRBJ2-2|many
CASSLATGGTGELFF
TGTGCCAGCAGCTTAGCCACAGGGGGAACCGGGGAGCTGTTTTTT
>NA|TRBV19|TRBJ1-2|NA
CASRKQGFGVQANYGYTF
TGTGCCAGTAGGAAACAGGGATTCGGAGTTCAAGCTAACTATGGCTACACCTTC
>NA|TRBV12-3/TRBV12-4|TRBJ2-1|many
CASERGQYNEQFF
TGTGCCAGCGAACGAGGCCAGTACAATGAGCAGTTCTTC
>TRBD1|TRBV20-1|TRBJ1-2|NA
CSAKPWGQGLGGYTF
TGCAGTGCTAAGCCGTGGGGACAGGGCCTGGGTGGCTACACCTTC